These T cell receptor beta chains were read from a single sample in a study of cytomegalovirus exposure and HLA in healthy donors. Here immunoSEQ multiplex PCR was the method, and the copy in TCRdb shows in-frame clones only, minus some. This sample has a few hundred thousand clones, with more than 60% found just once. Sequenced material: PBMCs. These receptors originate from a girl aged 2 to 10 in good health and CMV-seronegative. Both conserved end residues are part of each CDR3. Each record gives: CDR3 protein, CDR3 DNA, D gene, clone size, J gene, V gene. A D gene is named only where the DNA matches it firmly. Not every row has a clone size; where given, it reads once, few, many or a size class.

CDR3 protein: CASSLASPTYNEQFF; CDR3 DNA: TGCGCCAGCAGCTTGGCGTCCCCTACCTACAATGAGCAGTTCTTC; D gene: -; clone size: -; J gene: TRBJ2-1; V gene: TRBV5-1
CDR3 protein: CASSNSGTRTDTQYF; CDR3 DNA: TGCGCCAGCAGCAATAGCGGGACCCGCACAGATACGCAGTATTTT; D gene: TRBD2; clone size: -; J gene: TRBJ2-3; V gene: TRBV5-1
CDR3 protein: CASSLYSQRSNEQFF; CDR3 DNA: TGTGCCAGCAGCTTATACAGTCAGCGGTCCAATGAGCAGTTCTTC; D gene: -; clone size: -; J gene: TRBJ2-1; V gene: TRBV7-2
CDR3 protein: CASSFGENEQYF; CDR3 DNA: TGTGCCAGCAGCTTCGGAGAGAACGAGCAGTACTTC; D gene: -; clone size: -; J gene: TRBJ2-7; V gene: TRBV7-9
CDR3 protein: CASSAQGYEQYF; CDR3 DNA: TGTGCCAGCAGCGCCCAGGGCTACGAGCAGTACTTC; D gene: -; clone size: -; J gene: TRBJ2-7; V gene: TRBV7-2
CDR3 protein: CASSRAAGLDETQYF; CDR3 DNA: TGTGCCAGCAGCCGGGCGGCGGGGCTGGATGAGACCCAGTACTTC; D gene: -; clone size: once; J gene: TRBJ2-5; V gene: TRBV9
CDR3 protein: CASSLALVGVRADTQYF; CDR3 DNA: TGTGCCAGCAGCTTAGCGCTGGTCGGGGTTCGGGCAGATACGCAGTATTTT; D gene: -; clone size: -; J gene: TRBJ2-3; V gene: TRBV11-2
CDR3 protein: CASSVEGLALVAGELFF; CDR3 DNA: TGTGCCAGCAGCGTAGAGGGACTAGCTCTTGTGGCCGGGGAGCTGTTTTTT; D gene: TRBD2; clone size: once; J gene: TRBJ2-2; V gene: TRBV9
CDR3 protein: CASSVGHGTGPTEGYTF; CDR3 DNA: TGTGCCAGCAGCGTAGGGCACGGGACAGGGCCAACGGAGGGCTACACCTTC; D gene: TRBD1; clone size: once; J gene: TRBJ1-2; V gene: TRBV9
CDR3 protein: CASSHLSNTEAFF; CDR3 DNA: TGTGCCAGCAGCCACCTATCGAACACTGAAGCTTTCTTT; D gene: -; clone size: -; J gene: TRBJ1-1; V gene: TRBV14
CDR3 protein: CASSQGGETQYF; CDR3 DNA: TGCGCCAGCAGCCAAGGAGGAGAGACCCAGTACTTC; D gene: -; clone size: -; J gene: TRBJ2-5; V gene: TRBV4-1
CDR3 protein: CASSWTQPGGTDTQYF; CDR3 DNA: TGTGCCAGCAGTTGGACCCAGCCAGGAGGAACAGATACGCAGTATTTT; D gene: -; clone size: -; J gene: TRBJ2-3; V gene: TRBV7-3
CDR3 protein: CASSPIQGKLGVGNEQFF; CDR3 DNA: TGTGCCAGCTCCCCAATACAGGGGAAACTAGGTGTTGGCAATGAGCAGTTCTTC; D gene: TRBD1; clone size: few; J gene: TRBJ2-1; V gene: TRBV18
CDR3 protein: CAPLEGGSSYEQYF; CDR3 DNA: TGTGCCCCACTCGAGGGGGGGAGCTCCTACGAGCAGTACTTC; D gene: -; clone size: -; J gene: TRBJ2-7; V gene: TRBV27
CDR3 protein: CASSLTEYGYTF; CDR3 DNA: TGTGCCAGCAGCCTAACAGAGTATGGCTACACCTTC; D gene: -; clone size: -; J gene: TRBJ1-2; V gene: TRBV5-5
CDR3 protein: CASSPLGSSYEQYF; CDR3 DNA: TGTGCCAGCAGCCCCCTGGGGAGTTCCTACGAGCAGTACTTC; D gene: -; clone size: -; J gene: TRBJ2-7; V gene: TRBV7-9
CDR3 protein: CASSQHARGRGYTF; CDR3 DNA: TGCGCCAGCAGCCAGCACGCACGGGGTCGTGGCTACACCTTC; D gene: -; clone size: few; J gene: TRBJ1-2; V gene: TRBV4-1
CDR3 protein: CAYSGGGTEAFF; CDR3 DNA: TGTGCCTACTCAGGGGGTGGCACTGAAGCTTTCTTT; D gene: TRBD1; clone size: -; J gene: TRBJ1-1; V gene: TRBV10-3
CDR3 protein: CASSLAWPRGPGNTIYF; CDR3 DNA: TGCGCCAGCAGCTTGGCATGGCCCAGGGGGCCTGGAAACACCATATATTTT; D gene: TRBD1; clone size: -; J gene: TRBJ1-3; V gene: TRBV5-1
CDR3 protein: CASSPRVAGGTYEQYF; CDR3 DNA: TGTGCCAGCAGCCCCCGGGTAGCGGGGGGAACATACGAGCAGTACTTC; D gene: TRBD2; clone size: -; J gene: TRBJ2-7; V gene: TRBV7-9
CDR3 protein: CASSPRTSGGDEQFF; CDR3 DNA: TGTGCCAGCAGTCCCCGGACTAGCGGAGGGGATGAGCAGTTCTTC; D gene: TRBD2; clone size: -; J gene: TRBJ2-1; V gene: TRBV6-5
CDR3 protein: CASSQGAGQGAYEQYF; CDR3 DNA: TGCGCCAGCAGCCAAGGTGCAGGGCAGGGGGCCTACGAGCAGTACTTC; D gene: TRBD1; clone size: -; J gene: TRBJ2-7; V gene: TRBV4-1
CDR3 protein: CSVGQGRTEAFF; CDR3 DNA: TGCAGCGTTGGGCAGGGTCGGACTGAAGCTTTCTTT; D gene: -; clone size: -; J gene: TRBJ1-1; V gene: TRBV29-1
CDR3 protein: CASLGTSGTWEQYF; CDR3 DNA: TGTGCCAGCCTAGGGACTAGCGGGACATGGGAGCAGTACTTC; D gene: TRBD2; clone size: once; J gene: TRBJ2-7; V gene: TRBV5-6
CDR3 protein: CASSQQQGHSGNTIYF; CDR3 DNA: TGCGCCAGCAGCCAACAACAGGGGCACTCTGGAAACACCATATATTTT; D gene: TRBD1; clone size: few; J gene: TRBJ1-3; V gene: TRBV4-1
CDR3 protein: CASSFDRGLSYEQYF; CDR3 DNA: TGTGCCAGCAGCTTTGACAGGGGGCTTTCCTACGAGCAGTACTTC; D gene: TRBD1; clone size: once; J gene: TRBJ2-7; V gene: TRBV5-4
CDR3 protein: CASSSAASPLHF; CDR3 DNA: TGCGCCAGCAGCTCGGCGGCTTCACCCCTCCACTTT; D gene: -; clone size: few; J gene: TRBJ1-6; V gene: TRBV5-1
CDR3 protein: CASSQVAGPSNEQYF; CDR3 DNA: TGTGCCAGCAGCCAAGTTGCGGGACCTTCTAACGAGCAGTACTTC; D gene: -; clone size: -; J gene: TRBJ2-7; V gene: TRBV4-2
CDR3 protein: CASSLSSGTGGPGGKLFF; CDR3 DNA: TGTGCCAGCAGTTTATCGTCGGGGACAGGGGGCCCAGGGGGAAAACTGTTTTTT; D gene: TRBD1; clone size: -; J gene: TRBJ1-4; V gene: TRBV27
CDR3 protein: CASSVEQGGPDTQYF; CDR3 DNA: TGTGCCAGCAGCGTCGAACAGGGCGGCCCAGATACGCAGTATTTT; D gene: -; clone size: -; J gene: TRBJ2-3; V gene: TRBV9
CDR3 protein: CASSWTLAGEETQYF; CDR3 DNA: TGTGCCAGTAGTTGGACACTAGCGGGAGAAGAGACCCAGTACTTC; D gene: TRBD2; clone size: -; J gene: TRBJ2-5; V gene: TRBV19
CDR3 protein: CASSWGLAGQNTGELFF; CDR3 DNA: TGCGCCAGCAGCTGGGGACTAGCGGGGCAGAACACCGGGGAGCTGTTTTTT; D gene: TRBD2; clone size: once; J gene: TRBJ2-2; V gene: TRBV5-1
CDR3 protein: CASSFGGDDTEAFF; CDR3 DNA: TGTGCCAGCAGCTTTGGAGGGGACGACACTGAAGCTTTCTTT; D gene: -; clone size: -; J gene: TRBJ1-1; V gene: TRBV11-1
CDR3 protein: CASSLVGEGEKLFF; CDR3 DNA: TGTGCCAGCAGCTTGGTGGGTGAGGGAGAAAAACTGTTTTTT; D gene: -; clone size: -; J gene: TRBJ1-4; V gene: TRBV5-4
CDR3 protein: CASSLAGDDNTEAFF; CDR3 DNA: TGTGCCAGCAGCTTAGCAGGGGATGATAACACTGAAGCTTTCTTT; D gene: -; clone size: -; J gene: TRBJ1-1; V gene: TRBV7-9
CDR3 protein: CASSLGGGPQHF; CDR3 DNA: TGTGCCAGCAGCTTGGGAGGGGGCCCCCAGCATTTT; D gene: TRBD1; clone size: few; J gene: TRBJ1-5; V gene: TRBV5-4
CDR3 protein: CASGRRAGGYEQYF; CDR3 DNA: TGCGCCAGCGGCAGGCGAGCGGGGGGATACGAGCAGTACTTC; D gene: TRBD2; clone size: -; J gene: TRBJ2-7; V gene: TRBV4-1